Described below is a single T cell receptor (beta chain) sequence and its context. Libraries were prepared by immunoSEQ multiplex PCR; TCRdb keeps only in-frame clonotypes and omits some of them. The data hold about a million clones, with about 80% observed a single time. This sample was taken from a study of shared clonotypes between healthy human individuals. CDR3 length equals 15 residues. Trimming removed 1 base from V and 6 bases from J, with 12 bases in between. The germline V gene encodes CDR1 KGHSH and CDR2 LQKENI. The sequence came from a man aged 18 to 30 in good health. Some clones in this sample may be carry-over from other donors' samples. Specimen: memory CD4+ T cells from PBMCs. Specified subset: CD45RA-negative fraction. The chain recombines TRBV18 with TRBJ1-4, with D tentatively TRBD1 (5 bases). CDR3 nucleotide sequence: TGTGCCAGCTCACCACTTTCAGGGTATTATGAAAAACTGTTTTTT. This sequence encodes CASSPLSGYYEKLFF.